This entry lists 8 T cell receptor beta chains sequenced from one sample in a study of vaccination and CD4 T cells after COVID-19. The treatment is: roughly 10-day PBMC culture with coronavirus spike peptide pools or control peptides (ViraFEST assay). No cognate antigen is known for these TCRs. The Oncomine TCR Beta short-read assay sequenced DNA from cultured CD4+ T cells. Each CDR3 protein is one row after TCRdb ran MiXCR on the PCR reads. Of 18,000 or so distinct CDR3 sequences listed, approximately 52% were seen once; the top ten hold 9.6%. The sequenced sample was CD4+ T cells from blood, cultured in vitro. All receptors come from a human donor who had recovered from COVID-19.

This clonotype is medium-sized by share. The gene calls are TRBV5-1 and TRBJ2-5; no definite D call. CDR3 length equals 14 residues. CDR1 and CDR2 from the germline V gene are SGHRS and YFSETQ. Deletions cut 2 bases from V and 5 bases from J, with 13 bases between. The CDR3 nucleotides read TGCGCCAGCAGCTTAAGAAGGCCGGAGGAGACCCAGTACTTC. Amino acids: CASSLRRPEETQYF. Based on the CDR3 plus reference TRBV5-1 and TRBJ2-5, the full variable domain is KAGVTQTPRYLIKTRGQQVTLSCSPISGHRSVSWYQQTPGQGLQFLFEYFSETQRNKGNFPGRFSGRQFSNSRSEMNVSTLELGDSALYLCASSLRRPEETQYFGPGTRLLVL.

This clonotype was counted only a few times. In DNA, the CDR3 is TGTGCCAGCAGCCTGGGGACAGGGGGTCGTCGCAATCAGCCCCAGCATTTT. It specifies CASSLGTGGRRNQPQHF. The chain employs TRBV11-2 and TRBJ1-5; 11 nucleotides agree with TRBD1. The CDR3 sequence is 17 residues long. Germline-derived CDR1 and CDR2 are SGHAT and FQNNGV. V was pared by 5 bases and J by 2 bases, with 8 bases of the junction left unmatched.

There are a few counts of this clonotype. The chain links TRBV2 to TRBJ1-2; TRBD1 matches 7 bases. V was pared by 2 bases and J by 3 bases, with 6 bases of the junction left unmatched. Germline lookup yields CDR1 SNHLY and CDR2 FYNNEI. This CDR3 has 15 amino acids. The CDR3 DNA is TGTGCCAGCAGTGAAATGGGACAGCCACACTATGGCTACACCTTC. Its translation: CASSEMGQPHYGYTF.

This clonotype was observed a handful of times. V is TRBV6-8 and J is TRBJ2-7; perhaps TRBD1 as D (6 bases). The CDR3 has 12 amino acids. V was trimmed by 6 bases and J by 9 bases, leaving 15 bases between them. Per germline, CDR1 MNHGY and CDR2 SAAAGT. CDR3 sequence reads: CASRRQGKLQYF. CDR3 nucleotides: TGTGCCAGCAGGCGGCAGGGGAAATTGCAGTACTTC.

This sequence joins TRBV30 and TRBJ1-2; 7 nucleotides agree with TRBD1. Trimming cost V 1 base and J 4 bases; bases outside gene matches: 12. Germline lookup yields CDR1 GTSNPN and CDR2 SVGIG (reference sequence). The CDR3 consists of 16 residues. CDR3 region: CAWSAGQARFGYGYTF. CDR3 bases: TGTGCCTGGAGTGCCGGACAGGCCCGCTTCGGCTATGGCTACACCTTC. The full variable domain, rest sourced from reference TRBV30 and TRBJ1-2, is SQTIHQWPATLVQPVGSPLSLECTVEGTSNPNLYWYRQAAGRGLQLLFYSVGIGQISSEVPQNLSASRPQDRQFILSSKKLLLSDSGFYLCAWSAGQARFGYGYTFGSGTRLTVV.

This clonotype appeared once. CDR3 residues: CASSYFPGQGAGELFF. The DNA of the CDR3 is TGTGCCAGCAGTTACTTCCCGGGACAGGGGGCCGGGGAGCTGTTTTTT. This sequence joins TRBV6-2 or TRBV6-3 and TRBJ2-2, with 11 bases that match TRBD1. CDR1 and CDR2 (germline): MNHEY, SVGEGT. CDR3 length equals 16 residues. Trimming at V came to 1 base and at J to 6 bases, leaving 4 bases not matched to a gene.

This clonotype was seen only a few times. The V call is TRBV6-1, the J call TRBJ2-5; 7 bases match TRBD2. Germline V gives CDR1 MNHNS, CDR2 SASEGT. Trimming at V came to 6 bases and at J to 5 bases, leaving 21 bases not matched to a gene. The CDR3 runs 18 residues. For the CDR3, the DNA is TGTGCCAGCAGCTCTATCGCTTCTAGAACTAGCGTGGGTGAGACCCAGTACTTC. This sequence encodes CASSSIASRTSVGETQYF.

The CDR3: CASSFNLNKETQYF. The CDR3 DNA is TGCGCCAGCAGCTTTAATCTCAACAAAGAGACCCAGTACTTC. The V and J genes are TRBV5-1 and TRBJ2-5; D ambiguous. Per the germline V gene, CDR1 is SGHRS and CDR2 is YFSETQ. The CDR3 has 14 residues. Trimming cost V 2 bases and J 3 bases, with 11 bases left between them.